The sequence of this T cell receptor (beta chain) was determined in a study of T cell responses to AZD1222 COVID-19 vaccine. The protocol was immunoSEQ multiplex PCR, while the TCRdb copy is restricted to in-frame clones and leaves out a portion. The sample lists 100,000 to 120,000 clones, approximately 87% seen once, with 2% to 3% in the top ten. The material sequenced was peripheral blood, taken on day 0 of AZD1222 vaccination. The sequence derives from an adult in good health.

CDR3 sequence: CASGGPGHMNTEAFF. CDR3 nucleotide sequence: TGTGCCAGCGGAGGACCGGGACATATGAACACTGAAGCTTTCTTT. The V and J genes are TRBV6-5 and TRBJ1-1, with D possibly TRBD1 on 6 matching bases. The germline V and J ends were trimmed by 8 bases and 0 bases, with 16 bases remaining between them. The V gene's germline CDR1 is MNHEY and CDR2 SVGAGI. This CDR3 has 15 amino acids.